Following are 30 T cell receptor beta chains from one sample sequenced in a study of T cells after yellow fever vaccination (dated by TCRdb to the late 2010s). The method was 5' RACE. Sequencing was carried out with an Illumina HiSeq 2500. The raw public data were reprocessed by TCRdb itself: fastp quality trimming at Q25, MiXCR clonotype calling, in-frame beta chains only. Records with the same CDR3 protein are collapsed into one entry carrying the most frequent genes and DNA. A total of around 250,000 distinct CDR3 sequences appear in this sample, 6% to 7.5% of them only once. The ten largest make up roughly 0.9% of the sample. This specimen's treatment or condition label, per the study, means: live attenuated yellow fever vaccine strain. This sample comprised CD4+ T cells sorted from PBMCs, obtained 15 days after the yellow fever booster vaccination. The receptor source for this set is a young man who received the YFV17D yellow fever vaccine.

This chain uses TRBV5-1 with TRBJ2-1; 8 bases are a match to TRBD2. V was pared by 3 bases and J by 6 bases, with 8 bases of the junction left unmatched. Per germline, CDR1 SGHRS and CDR2 YFSETQ. There are 15 residues in the CDR3. CDR3 loop: CASSSGGTRFNEQFF. CDR3 in DNA: TGCGCCAGCAGCTCTGGGGGGACTAGGTTCAATGAGCAGTTCTTC.

This clonotype occurred many times. The gene calls are TRBV18 and TRBJ2-1, with D uncertain. Germline V lookup: CDR1 KGHSH, CDR2 LQKENI. Between the trimmed V and J ends, which lost 4 bases and 8 bases, there was a span of 15 bases. The CDR3 has 14 residues. This CDR3 is CASSHLQGFDEQFF. The DNA of the CDR3 is TGTGCCAGCTCACACTTGCAAGGTTTCGATGAGCAGTTCTTC.

This clonotype has more than one count but fewer than ten. This chain joins TRBV4-2 and TRBJ1-1, with D hard to call. This CDR3 comprises 15 residues. Germline loops: CDR1 LGHNA, CDR2 YNFKEQ. V lost 2 bases and J lost 1, with 11 bases in between. The DNA for the CDR3 is TGTGCCAGCAGCCAACGTCCCGGGGAGAACACTGAAGCTTTCTTT. Translated, it gives CASSQRPGENTEAFF.

Many counts were recorded for this clonotype. The V gene is TRBV9, the J gene TRBJ2-7; D ambiguous. Trimming left V 0 bases short and J 5 bases short, with 9 bases between. This CDR3 contains 13 residues. Germline V gene lookup returns CDR1 SGDLS and CDR2 YYNGEE. The CDR3 sequence: CASSVAPRDEQYF. The CDR3 DNA sequence: TGTGCCAGCAGCGTAGCACCTAGGGACGAGCAGTACTTC.

This clonotype came up many times. The genes are TRBV20-1 and TRBJ2-3; D is unresolved. Trimming pared 3 bases from V and 0 bases from J, leaving 13 bases between. This CDR3 region has 15 residues. CDR1 is DFQATT, CDR2 SNEGSKA, per germline (reference sequence). The CDR3 sequence is CSASGQSGSTDTQYF. In DNA form, the CDR3 reads TGCAGTGCTAGTGGCCAGTCCGGTAGCACAGATACGCAGTATTTT.

This clonotype was observed a few times. The V and J genes are TRBV20-1 and TRBJ2-7, with D uncertain. CDR1 is DFQATT, CDR2 SNEGSKA, per germline (reference sequence). The CDR3 consists of 13 residues. Trimming removed 0 bases at V and 0 bases at J, with 6 bases between. The CDR3 DNA reads as TGCAGTGCTAGAGATTACAGCTCCTACGAGCAGTACTTC. Encoded protein: CSARDYSSYEQYF.

This clonotype has more than one count but fewer than ten. The V call is TRBV7-2, the J call TRBJ2-2; 9 bases fit TRBD1. The CDR3 is made up of 15 amino acids. V lost 6 bases and J lost 4; bases outside the gene matches: 6. The germline V gene has CDR1 SGHTA and CDR2 FQGNSA. The CDR3 here is CASSLQGAPTGELFF. DNA for the CDR3: TGTGCCAGCAGTCTACAGGGGGCGCCCACCGGGGAGCTGTTTTTT. The full variable domain, with the rest looked up from reference TRBV7-2 and TRBJ2-2, is GAGVSQSPSNKVTEKGKDVELRCDPISGHTALYWYRQSLGQGLEFLIYFQGNSAPDKSGLPSDRFSAERTGGSVSTLTIQRTQQEDSAVYLCASSLQGAPTGELFFGEGSRLTVL.

This clonotype was counted a few times. The chain is built from TRBV2 and TRBJ2-3; 9 bases fit TRBD2. This CDR3 contains 15 residues. Germline V lookup: CDR1 SNHLY, CDR2 FYNNEI. With 6 bases clipped from V and 6 bases from J, the junction kept 10 bases outside the gene matches. The CDR3, as DNA: TGTGCCAGCAGGCGTGGACTAGCGTTCGTTGATACGCAGTATTTT. Residues: CASRRGLAFVDTQYF. The whole variable domain, filled in from reference TRBV2 and TRBJ2-3, reads EPEVTQTPSHQVTQMGQEVILRCVPISNHLYFYWYRQILGQKVEFLVSFYNNEISEKSEIFDDQFSVERPDGSNFTLKIRSTKLEDSAMYFCASRRGLAFVDTQYFGPGTRLTVL.

This clonotype was observed many times. The V and J genes are TRBV6-2 or TRBV6-3 and TRBJ2-3; D not resolved. CDR3 length: 12 residues. The V gene lost 6 bases and the J gene lost 6 bases, with 10 bases spanning the gap. Germline values: CDR1 MNHEY, CDR2 SVGEGT. CDR3 sequence: CASSRPVDTQYF. The CDR3 DNA follows: TGTGCCAGCAGCAGACCTGTGGATACGCAGTATTTT.

This clonotype has only a few counts. CDR3 in amino acids: CASSARLAGGRNEQFF. CDR3 DNA sequence: TGTGCCAGCAGTGCTCGTCTTGCGGGAGGTAGGAATGAGCAGTTCTTC. This chain uses TRBV25-1 with TRBJ2-1; 8 bases line up with TRBD2. Germline V gene sequence: CDR1 MGHDK, CDR2 SYGVNS. The CDR3 loop spans 16 amino acids. J lost 7 bases, V lost 4 bases, and 12 bases had no gene match.

The V and J genes are TRBV29-1 and TRBJ2-1; maybe TRBD2 (6 bases). Looked up from germline, CDR1 is SQVTM and CDR2 is ANQGSEA. CDR3 length: 14 amino acids. V lost 3 bases, J lost 7 bases, and 16 bases lay in between. The CDR3 loop reads CSVDLRERGNEQFF. The CDR3 DNA reads as TGCAGCGTTGATTTGCGGGAAAGAGGTAATGAGCAGTTCTTC.

This clonotype has at least ten counts. Sequence at one end of the junction differs from germline and may be a read error. The chain is built from TRBV7-7 and TRBJ2-2; TRBD2 matches 13 bases. The CDR3 is 16 amino acids. Looked up from germline, CDR1 is SSHAT and CDR2 is FNYEAQ (reference sequence). The CDR3 region has the DNA TGTGCTAGCAGCTTTCGACTAGCGGGAGGTACCGGGGAGCTGTTTTTT. Translating gives CASSFRLAGGTGELFF. Together with reference TRBV7-7 and TRBJ2-2, the CDR3 gives the full variable domain: GAGVSQSPRYKVTKRGQDVTLRCDPISSHATLYWYQQALGQGPEFLTYFNYEAQPDKSGLPSDRFSAERPEGSISTLTIQRTEQRDSAMYRCASSFRLAGGTGELFFGEGSRLTVL.

This clonotype was counted a few times. V is TRBV27 and J is TRBJ2-1; D might be TRBD2 (5 bases). Germline V CDR1 and CDR2: MNHEY, SMNVEV (reference sequence). The length of the CDR3 is 15 residues. Trimming pared 4 bases from V and 5 bases from J, leaving 15 bases between. The CDR3 region is CASSSRGVPNNEQFF. The CDR3 region has the DNA TGTGCCAGCAGTTCCCGGGGTGTTCCGAACAATGAGCAGTTCTTC.

This clonotype was detected a few times. This chain uses TRBV7-8 with TRBJ1-1; D is undetermined. Germline CDR1 is SGHVS and CDR2 is FQNEAQ. The V end was cut by 4 bases, the J end by 4 bases, with 19 bases between. The CDR3 is made up of 16 amino acids. The CDR3 DNA reads TGTGCCAGCAGCTCCAGAGCGGGCCCTGGGCGCACTGAAGCTTTCTTT. As protein: CASSSRAGPGRTEAFF.

This clonotype has ten or more counts. This chain connects TRBV6-2 or TRBV6-3 to TRBJ2-2; possible D gene TRBD2, 5 bases. This CDR3 is 14 amino acids long. Per the germline V gene, CDR1 is MNHEY and CDR2 is SVGEGT. V was trimmed by 8 bases and J by 4 bases, leaving 14 bases between them. CDR3 sequence (DNA): TGTGCCAGCTGTTGGGCGCGGGCCACCGGGGAGCTGTTTTTT. It codes for CASCWARATGELFF.

This clonotype has a count of ten or more. The chain combines TRBV20-1 with TRBJ2-1, with D perhaps TRBD1 or TRBD2 (5 bases each). The CDR3 totals 12 residues. CDR1 DFQATT and CDR2 SNEGSKA come from the germline V gene (reference sequence). Trimming removed 6 bases at V and 7 bases at J, with 13 bases between. The CDR3 region has the DNA TGCAGTGCCCGGGACCGCCTTAATGAGCAGTTCTTC. This sequence encodes CSARDRLNEQFF.

This clonotype has more than one count but fewer than ten. The gene calls are TRBV20-1 and TRBJ2-3; TRBD2 aligns across 8 bases. This CDR3 has 14 residues. J lost 2 bases, V lost 3 bases, and 4 bases had no gene match. Germline-derived CDR1 and CDR2 are DFQATT and SNEGSKA (reference sequence). CDR3 sequence (DNA): TGCAGTGCTAGGGGTAGCGGGAACACAGATACGCAGTATTTT. Translated: CSARGSGNTDTQYF.

This clonotype was counted only a few times. This chain links TRBV12-3 or TRBV12-4 with TRBJ2-7; 12 positions agree with TRBD2. The V gene end was trimmed by 6 bases and the J gene end by 4 bases; junction bases not matched to a gene: 7. The CDR3 sequence is 15 residues long. Here the CDR3 DNA reads TGTGCCAGCAGCCCTCCTCTAGCGGGAGGGTACGAGCAGTACTTC. Its translation: CASSPPLAGGYEQYF.

This clonotype was found many times. V is TRBV5-1 and J is TRBJ1-1; possibly TRBD1 for D (6 bases). Trimming removed 0 bases from V and 6 bases from J, with 9 bases in between. The CDR3 runs to 13 residues. The V gene's germline CDR1 is SGHRS and CDR2 YFSETQ. In DNA, the CDR3 is TGCGCCAGCAGCTTGGGGTCAGGGGCTGAAGCTTTCTTT. This gives the protein CASSLGSGAEAFF.

This clonotype was recorded at least ten times. The chain joins TRBV5-1 to TRBJ2-1, with D possibly called TRBD1 or TRBD2 (5 bases each). Germline V gene lookup returns CDR1 SGHRS and CDR2 YFSETQ. The V gene lost 4 bases and the J gene lost 7 bases, with 12 bases spanning the gap. The CDR3 contains 13 residues. This CDR3 is CASSLGEKNEQFF. CDR3 coding DNA: TGCGCCAGCAGCCTGGGGGAGAAGAATGAGCAGTTCTTC.

This clonotype was recorded a few times. The CDR3 region has the DNA TGCAGTGAGTGGGGACAGGGGGACAATGAGCAGTTCTTC. Residues: CSEWGQGDNEQFF. The J gene is TRBJ2-1, the V gene TRBV20-1; 11 nucleotides line up with TRBD1. CDR1 DFQATT and CDR2 SNEGSKA come from the germline V gene (reference sequence). The V segment lost 7 bases and the J segment 5 bases; nucleotides outside the gene matches: 4. The CDR3 has 13 residues.

Concerning this clonotype itself: Germline is not matched at one junction end, which may reflect a read error. The chain couples TRBV20-1 to TRBJ2-3, with a weak D call TRBD2 (5 bases). Germline V CDR1 and CDR2: DFQATT, SNEGSKA (reference sequence). The CDR3 has 14 residues. CDR3 sequence (DNA): TGCAGCGCTAGCCGGGCTCCGGGCACAGATACGCAGTATTTT. Amino acids: CSASRAPGTDTQYF.

This clonotype was observed a handful of times. V is TRBV20-1 and J is TRBJ2-7; 7 bases map to TRBD2. Germline V gene data show CDR1 as DFQATT and CDR2 as SNEGSKA (reference sequence). There are 14 residues in the CDR3. V shed 0 bases and J 5 bases; nucleotides not matched to a gene: 7. The DNA for the CDR3 is TGCAGTGCTAGAGATCCGCAGGGAGGGAACGAGCAGTACTTC. The encoded protein is CSARDPQGGNEQYF.

This clonotype occurred many times. The chain uses TRBV20-1 and TRBJ2-5; 9 nucleotides agree with TRBD2. V dropped 5 bases and J dropped 3; count of bases not matched to a gene: 13. The CDR3 loop spans 16 amino acids. CDR1 and CDR2 from the germline V gene are DFQATT and SNEGSKA (reference sequence). The CDR3, as DNA: TGCAGTGCTCCCCCAGGAAGTCTAGCGGGAAAAGAGACCCAGTACTTC. Its translation: CSAPPGSLAGKETQYF.

Concerning this clonotype itself: Given a much more abundant clone one base away, this may be a read error. This chain connects TRBV24-1 to TRBJ1-2; D is undetermined. Germline CDR1 KGHDR, CDR2 SFDVKD. The CDR3 has 14 residues. Deletions cut 3 bases from V and 6 bases from J, with 13 bases between. CDR3 protein: CATSDLNLEDGYTF. CDR3 DNA sequence: TGTGCCACCAGTGATCTCAATCTAGAGGATGGCTACACCTTC.

The chain recombines TRBV20-1 with TRBJ2-3, with TRBD2 matching 7 bases. Germline values: CDR1 DFQATT, CDR2 SNEGSKA (reference sequence). This CDR3 is 15 amino acids long. With 4 bases clipped from V and 6 bases from J, the junction kept 13 bases outside the gene matches. CDR3 amino acids: CSAKRAGAKLDTQYF. The DNA for the CDR3 is TGCAGTGCTAAGCGGGCGGGAGCAAAATTGGATACGCAGTATTTT.

The chain combines TRBV5-7 with TRBJ2-1, with D perhaps matching TRBD1 (6 bases). Being an ORF, TRBV5-7 has a function that is uncertain. CDR3 length: 13 residues. With 4 bases removed from V and 5 bases from J, the gap between germline ends came to 10 bases. CDR3 bases: TGTGCCAGCAGCCGAAGGACAGACAATGAGCAGTTCTTC. The encoded protein is CASSRRTDNEQFF.

This rearrangement joins TRBV7-2 to TRBJ2-2; D is perhaps TRBD1 or TRBD2 (5 bases each). Germline V CDR1 and CDR2: SGHTA, FQGNSA. V lost 5 bases and J 4 bases, leaving 17 bases between the germline ends. The CDR3 is 16 amino acids. CDR3 sequence (DNA): TGTGCCAGCAGCCCCCAACCTCCGGGACCCACCGGGGAGCTGTTTTTT. It yields the protein CASSPQPPGPTGELFF. Supplemented by reference TRBV7-2 and TRBJ2-2, the full variable domain reads GAGVSQSPSNKVTEKGKDVELRCDPISGHTALYWYRQSLGQGLEFLIYFQGNSAPDKSGLPSDRFSAERTGGSVSTLTIQRTQQEDSAVYLCASSPQPPGPTGELFFGEGSRLTVL.

The gene calls are TRBV5-1 and TRBJ2-1; unclear D gene. The germline V and J ends were trimmed by 0 bases and 10 bases, with 14 bases remaining between them. The CDR3 is 14 amino acids. CDR1 is SGHRS, CDR2 YFSETQ, per germline. For the CDR3, the DNA is TGCGCCAGCAGCTTGGCCACGGCCAGTATAGAGCAGTTCTTC. Translation: CASSLATASIEQFF.

This clonotype was found many times. V and J are TRBV20-1 and TRBJ2-4; no reliable D call. Trimming took 5 bases from V and 1 from J, leaving 12 bases between them. The CDR3 consists of 14 residues. CDR1 is DFQATT, CDR2 SNEGSKA, per germline (reference sequence). CDR3 protein: CSAPPPGAKNIQYF. In DNA, the CDR3 is TGCAGTGCTCCTCCACCCGGGGCCAAAAACATTCAGTACTTC.